This T cell receptor (beta chain) was sequenced during a study of beta chain features in type 1 diabetes. Expressed TCRB transcripts were sequenced, since all the RNA that had been isolated was reverse transcribed. Data came from immunoSEQ multiplex PCR; TCRdb stores just in-frame clones and leaves some out. The table has about 470,000 clones, approximately 30% seen once. This clone was seen a few times. Based on CD45RO/CCR7/CD25/CD127/CD95/CD27, CD4+ regulatory, stem cell-like memory, naive and central memory cells were sorted. Germline CDR1 is GTSNPN and CDR2 is SVGIG (reference sequence). V dropped 0 bases and J dropped 0 bases, with 12 bases sitting between them. This CDR3 contains 16 residues.

Sequencing was performed on naive CD4+ T cells from blood. The chain employs TRBV30 and TRBJ1-3, with D uncertain. The TCR was taken from a man aged 18 to 29 in good health. CDR3 region: CAWSVPRSSSGNTIYF. CDR3 in DNA: TGTGCCTGGAGTGTACCCAGGTCAAGCTCTGGAAACACCATATATTTT.